This TCR beta chain was captured in a study of T cell repertoires in cytomegalovirus infection (dated by TCRdb to between 2018 and 2020). For the wider study: The peptide stimulations were aimed at well-studied HLA-B-restricted epitopes as well as recently identified HLA-C-restricted CMV epitopes, whose presentation resists viral immunomodulation. Because public TCR beta signatures pointed to carriage of CMV infection together with the matching HLA type, the HLA type of each donor mattered for the analysis. The full study reports these points: In the ex vivo response, HLA-C-restricted CMV-specific TCR beta clonotypes were dominant, and in two of eight donors the single most frequent clonotype came from this HLA-C-restricted group. Cumulative frequency of public TCR beta family members discriminated carriers of CMV infection plus the relevant HLA type in this cohort and an independent approximately 360-donor cohort.

The sequencer listed for this sample is Illumina HiSeq 1500. Starting from the raw public reads, TCRdb applied fastp trimming at Q25, assembled clones with MiXCR and retained in-frame beta chains. Records with the same CDR3 protein are collapsed into one entry carrying the most frequent genes and DNA. This sample gives about 920,000 distinct CDR3 sequences in total; about a third of them show up just once. The ten largest account for roughly 13% of the sample. This clonotype was found a few times. Its antigen is not yet known. One base away there is no much larger clone; base qualities are not given. Read against the paper, the sample's treatment or condition label means: in vitro stimulation with specific CMV peptide epitopes to enrich CMV-specific T cells. The receptor comes from a human donor in good health (CMV status not recorded). Some clones in this sample may be carry-over from other donors' samples. The sample here was cultured CD8+ T cells from PBMCs, taken from culture after CMV antigen stimulation.

The CDR3 is CASSLSRVTNEKLFF. Read as DNA, the sequence is TGCGCCAGCAGCCTTTCAAGGGTTACTAATGAAAAACTGTTTTTT. The chain uses TRBV4-3 and TRBJ1-4; the D gene assignment is ambiguous. Based on the germline V gene, the CDR1 and CDR2 sequences are LGHNA and YSLEER. The V end loses 4 bases and the J end loses 2 bases, and a stretch of 11 bases separates them. The CDR3 spans 15 residues, from the cysteine through the phenylalanine. Kept here is only the CDR3 DNA, which spans 45 bases and is read in frame from base 1.